Here is one T cell receptor (beta chain) with its context. No antigen is known for it. A much larger clone lies a single base off, so this may be a read error. The CDR3 length is 12 residues. V dropped 5 bases and J dropped 3 bases, with 5 bases sitting between them. Germline V lookup: CDR1 SEHNR, CDR2 FQNEAQ (reference sequence). This table comes from immunoSEQ multiplex PCR, and its TCRdb copy is limited to in-frame clones, with some not included. In the table there are fewer than 30,000 clones, roughly three quarters of which are singletons. Blood was sampled at baseline, cycle 4 day 1, and cycle 7 day 1. The data derive from a study of OX40 agonist ivuxolimab in advanced cancers. About the study: Every 2 weeks, ivuxolimab was infused into the patients intravenously at between 0.01 and 10 mg/kg. People who had prior anti-PD-1, anti-PD-L1 or anti-CTLA-4 therapy could take part, and approximately 44% had some.

Study observations and caveats: At 0.1 to 3.0 mg/kg, CD4+ and CD8+ blood T cells expanded clonally by week 6.

The chain uses TRBV7-9 and TRBJ2-1; D is unclear. The sample was CD4+ or CD8+ T cells sorted from blood, taken in a trial of the OX40 agonist ivuxolimab. The clonotype originates from an adult with an advanced solid tumor such as melanoma, head and neck, liver or kidney cancer. The CDR3 DNA follows: TGTGCCAGCAGCCGCGACTACAATGAGCAGTTCTTC. It specifies CASSRDYNEQFF. The full variable domain, in which reference TRBV7-9 and TRBJ2-1 provide the parts outside the CDR3, is DTGVSQNPRHKITKRGQNVTFRCDPISEHNRLYWYRQTLGQGPEFLTYFQNEAQLEKSRLLSDRFSAERPKGSFSTLEIQRTEQGDSAMYLCASSRDYNEQFFGPGTRLTVL.